This passage covers 8 T cell receptor beta chains from one sample sequenced in a study of blood T cell repertoires in COVID-19. The protocol was immunoSEQ multiplex PCR, while the TCRdb copy is restricted to in-frame clones and leaves out a portion. Here the sample spans about 200,000 clones, around nine tenths being singletons. Sequencing was performed on peripheral blood. Source of these receptors: a man aged 60 to 75 with acute or convalescent COVID-19.

In its sample, this clone was seen a few times. The V gene is TRBV6-2 or TRBV6-3, the J gene TRBJ2-5; 9 positions match TRBD1. Looked up from germline, CDR1 is MNHEY and CDR2 is SVGEGT. With V trimmed by 4 bases and J by 5 bases, 8 bases remained unmatched. This CDR3 has 15 amino acids. The CDR3 reads CASSFPGQGLETQYF. CDR3 nucleotides: TGTGCCAGCAGTTTCCCGGGACAGGGTTTGGAGACCCAGTACTTC.

V is TRBV11-2 and J is TRBJ2-5; 7 bases map to TRBD1. The CDR3 extends over 13 amino acids. Trimming at V came to 4 bases and at J to 1 base, leaving 0 bases not matched to a gene. Germline loops: CDR1 SGHAT, CDR2 FQNNGV. CDR3 coding DNA: TGTGCCAGCAGCTACAGGGGCCAAGAGACCCAGTACTTC. It codes for CASSYRGQETQYF.

The J gene is TRBJ2-3, the V gene TRBV6-6; possibly TRBD2 for D (6 bases). Looked up from germline, CDR1 is MNHNY and CDR2 is SVGAGI (reference sequence). V was trimmed by 8 bases and J by 4 bases, leaving 13 bases between them. CDR3 length equals 13 residues. The chain's CDR3 is CASAPGRADTQYF. DNA for the CDR3: TGTGCCAGCGCCCCCGGGAGAGCAGATACGCAGTATTTT.

This rearrangement joins TRBV5-4 to TRBJ1-4; weak D call: TRBD1 (6 bases). Germline V gives CDR1 SGHNT, CDR2 YYREEE (reference sequence). V lost 4 bases and J 7 bases, leaving 17 bases between the germline ends. The CDR3 extends over 15 amino acids. Here the CDR3 DNA reads TGTGCCAGCAGCAACATGGACAGAGAAATTGAAAAACTGTTTTTT. This encodes CASSNMDREIEKLFF.

This sequence joins TRBV7-9 and TRBJ2-3, with D hard to call. There are 12 residues in the CDR3. Germline-derived CDR1 and CDR2 are SEHNR and FQNEAQ (reference sequence). Trimming removed 5 bases at V and 6 bases at J, with 9 bases between. CDR3 sequence reads: CASSPSGDTQYF. As DNA, the CDR3 is TGTGCCAGCAGCCCGTCCGGGGATACGCAGTATTTT.

This chain connects TRBV27 to TRBJ2-7; 13 positions agree with TRBD2. After removal of 5 bases from V and 1 base from J, the junction contained 20 bases not matched to a gene. Germline CDR1 MNHEY, CDR2 SMNVEV (reference sequence). The CDR3 is 21 amino acids. CDR3 region: CASSKSKTSGGAPSISYEQYF. CDR3 nucleotide sequence: TGTGCCAGCAGTAAATCGAAAACTAGCGGGGGGGCCCCGTCTATTTCCTACGAGCAGTACTTC.

This clone has a single count. V is TRBV7-9 and J is TRBJ1-3; weak D call: TRBD1 (6 bases). The V gene lost 4 bases and the J gene lost 0 bases, with 13 bases spanning the gap. In germline, CDR1 is SEHNR, CDR2 FQNEAQ (reference sequence). This CDR3 region has 16 residues. The CDR3 DNA is TGTGCCAGCAGCTCAACCCCGGACAGCTCTGGAAACACCATATATTTT. Translation: CASSSTPDSSGNTIYF. The whole variable domain, remainder taken from reference TRBV7-9 and TRBJ1-3, is DTGVSQNPRHKITKRGQNVTFRCDPISEHNRLYWYRQTLGQGPEFLTYFQNEAQLEKSRLLSDRFSAERPKGSFSTLEIQRTEQGDSAMYLCASSSTPDSSGNTIYFGEGSWLTVV.

V and J are TRBV6-5 and TRBJ1-2, with D tentatively TRBD1 (6 bases). The CDR3 is made up of 13 amino acids. V was clipped by 7 bases and J by 2 bases, with 11 bases between them. Germline V gene data show CDR1 as MNHEY and CDR2 as SVGAGI. The CDR3 region is CASKPGQNYGYTF. Written as DNA, the CDR3 is TGTGCCAGCAAACCCGGACAGAACTATGGCTACACCTTC.